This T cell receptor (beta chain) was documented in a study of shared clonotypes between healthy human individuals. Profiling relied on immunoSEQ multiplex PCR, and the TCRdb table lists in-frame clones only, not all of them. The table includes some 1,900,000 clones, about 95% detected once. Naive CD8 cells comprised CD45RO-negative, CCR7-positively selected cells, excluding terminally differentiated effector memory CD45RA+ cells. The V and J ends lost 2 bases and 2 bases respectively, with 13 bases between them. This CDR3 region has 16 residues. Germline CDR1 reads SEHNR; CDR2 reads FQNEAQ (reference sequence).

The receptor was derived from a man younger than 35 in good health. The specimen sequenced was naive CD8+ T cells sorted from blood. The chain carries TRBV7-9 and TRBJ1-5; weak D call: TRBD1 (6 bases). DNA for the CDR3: TGTGCCAGCAGCTTATTTAGACAGGATGGCAATCAGCCCCAGCATTTT. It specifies CASSLFRQDGNQPQHF.